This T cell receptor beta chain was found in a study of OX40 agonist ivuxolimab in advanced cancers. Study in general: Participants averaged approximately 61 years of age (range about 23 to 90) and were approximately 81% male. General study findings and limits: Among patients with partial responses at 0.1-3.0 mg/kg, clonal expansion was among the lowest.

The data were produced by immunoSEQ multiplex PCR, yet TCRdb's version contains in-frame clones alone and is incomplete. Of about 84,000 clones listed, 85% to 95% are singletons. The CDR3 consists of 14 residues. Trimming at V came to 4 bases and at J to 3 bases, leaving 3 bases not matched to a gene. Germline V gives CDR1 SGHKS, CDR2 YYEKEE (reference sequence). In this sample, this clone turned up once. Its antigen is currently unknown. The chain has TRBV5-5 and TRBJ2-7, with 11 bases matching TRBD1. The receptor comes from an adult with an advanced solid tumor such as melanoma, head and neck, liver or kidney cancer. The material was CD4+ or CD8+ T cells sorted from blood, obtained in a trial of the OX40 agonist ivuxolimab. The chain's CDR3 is CASSPGTGGYEQYF. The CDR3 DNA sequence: TGTGCCAGCAGCCCCGGGACAGGGGGCTACGAGCAGTACTTC.